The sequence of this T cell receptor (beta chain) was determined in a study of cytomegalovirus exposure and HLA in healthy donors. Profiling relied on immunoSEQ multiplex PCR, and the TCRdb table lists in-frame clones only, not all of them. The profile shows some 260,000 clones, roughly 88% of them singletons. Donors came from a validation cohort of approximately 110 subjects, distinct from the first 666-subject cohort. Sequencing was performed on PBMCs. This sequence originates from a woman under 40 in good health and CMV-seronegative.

CDR3 in DNA: TGTGCCTGGAGTTCAGGCCAAGAGACCCAGTACTTC. Residues: CAWSSGQETQYF. The chain combines TRBV30 with TRBJ2-5, with D unresolved. The CDR3 is 12 amino acids. The germline gives CDR1 GTSNPN, CDR2 SVGIG (reference sequence). Trimming pared 2 bases from V and 1 base from J, leaving 5 bases between.